The T cell receptor (beta chain) described here comes from a study of shared clonotypes between healthy human individuals. Of note for this clone: Its cognate antigen is unknown.

Study-wide results and caveats: Specimens sampled were limited to blood, with tissue repertoires likely differing. At large depth, rarefaction still showed sorted-subset sequencing to be incomplete.

Terminally differentiated effector memory CD45RA+ cells were excluded by CCR7 positive selection of CD45RO-negative cells. Repertoires were generated with immunoSEQ multiplex PCR, while TCRdb's copy carries only in-frame clones and drops some. The table shows nearly 2 million clones, with approximately 95% occurring only once. Trimming took 4 bases from V and 4 from J, leaving 4 bases between them. Germline CDR1 PRHDT, CDR2 FYEKMQ (reference sequence). The CDR3 contains 12 residues. Source material: naive CD8+ T cells sorted from blood. V usage is TRBV13 and J usage is TRBJ2-2; D is undetermined. The receptor was derived from a man aged 18 to 35 in good health. In DNA form, the CDR3 reads TGTGCCAGCAGCTGGACCACCGGGGAGCTGTTTTTT. Its translation: CASSWTTGELFF. The full variable domain, rest sourced from reference TRBV13 and TRBJ2-2, is AAGVIQSPRHLIKEKRETATLKCYPIPRHDTVYWYQQGPGQDPQFLISFYEKMQSDKGSIPDRFSAQQFSDYHSELNMSSLELGDSALYFCASSWTTGELFFGEGSRLTVL.